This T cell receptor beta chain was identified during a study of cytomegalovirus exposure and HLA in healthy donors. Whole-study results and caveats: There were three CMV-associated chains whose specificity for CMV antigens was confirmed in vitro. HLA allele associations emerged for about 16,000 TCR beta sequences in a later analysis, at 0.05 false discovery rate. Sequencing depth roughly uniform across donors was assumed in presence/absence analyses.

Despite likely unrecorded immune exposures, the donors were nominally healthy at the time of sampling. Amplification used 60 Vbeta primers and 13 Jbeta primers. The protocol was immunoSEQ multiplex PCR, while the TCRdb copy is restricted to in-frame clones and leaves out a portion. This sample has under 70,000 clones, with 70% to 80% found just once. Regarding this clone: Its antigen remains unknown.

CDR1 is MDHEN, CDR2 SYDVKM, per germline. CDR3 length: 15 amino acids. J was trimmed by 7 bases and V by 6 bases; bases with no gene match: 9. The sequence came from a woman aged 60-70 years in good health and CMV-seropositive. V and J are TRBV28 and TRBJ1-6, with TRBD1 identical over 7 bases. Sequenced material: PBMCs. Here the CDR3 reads CASSRGTAENSPLHF. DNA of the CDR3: TGTGCCAGCAGCCGCGGGACAGCGGAAAATTCACCCCTCCACTTT.